This T cell receptor (beta chain) appears in the sequencing data of a study of T-cell reconstitution after alpha-beta-depleted transplantation in children. A few counts support this clonotype. Antigen unknown. Study-wide findings and caveats: Reported findings indicate that, about two months after transplant, alpha-beta T cells came from several hundred expanded clones, which were derived from non-depleted graft cells. One year after transplant, T-cell counts and diversity came mostly from newly produced T cells.

Germline V lookup: CDR1 SQVTM, CDR2 ANQGSEA. The CDR3 is 16 residues long. V lost 6 bases and J lost 2; bases outside the gene matches: 14. As it was prepared, the TCRbeta library received unique molecular identifiers. TCRdb processed the PCR reads anew with MiXCR; each CDR3 protein has one entry. The sample includes about 580,000 distinct CDR3 sequences, around 23% of them seen just once. This chain connects TRBV29-1 to TRBJ2-3; 7 bases align to TRBD1. Sequenced here: PBMCs, mostly from graft donor cells, sampled 360 days after TCRalphabeta/CD19-depleted stem cell transplant. This clonotype was obtained from a boy under two years old who had a stem cell transplant for acute myeloid leukemia, so the T cells may come from the graft donor. This chain's CDR3 is CSVAKGLGGPTDTQYF. The CDR3, as DNA: TGCAGCGTGGCCAAGGGTCTAGGGGGCCCCACAGATACGCAGTATTTT.